One T cell receptor beta chain is described in this entry. Under the authors' procedure: Estimation of nucleated cell counts was performed using reference gene primer amplification. Method: immunoSEQ multiplex PCR; TCRdb's copy keeps in-frame clones and lacks some. V, J and clone size derive from that table, while D and trimming were established from the DNA sequence. Here the sample spans around 99,000 clones, roughly 90% being singletons. The sample belongs to a study of blood T cell repertoires in COVID-19. Study-wide background: From the United States, Italy and Spain came samples of acute and convalescent COVID-19.

The germline V gene has CDR1 SGHAT and CDR2 FQNNGV. The V end lost 8 bases, the J end lost 6 bases, and 13 bases lay between the germline ends. The CDR3 contains 13 residues. The TCR originated in a man aged 35 to 55 with active or convalescent COVID-19. The V and J genes are TRBV11-2 and TRBJ2-2, with D perhaps matching TRBD2 (6 bases). The specimen sequenced was peripheral blood. DNA for the CDR3: TGTGCCAGCTTCGGGAGAAGGGCCGGGGAGCTGTTTTTT. The encoded protein is CASFGRRAGELFF.